These 17 T cell receptor beta chains came from one sample sequenced in a study of cytomegalovirus exposure and HLA in healthy donors. Primers: 60 Vbeta forward and 13 Jbeta reverse. Here immunoSEQ multiplex PCR was the method, and the copy in TCRdb shows in-frame clones only, minus some. The sample carries roughly 190,000 clones, about 89% recorded once. Sequencing used PBMCs. The receptors originated from a man aged 25 to 40 in good health and CMV-seronegative.

This clone was found a few times. The chain carries TRBV9 and TRBJ2-7; 10 bases agree with TRBD1. The CDR3 spans 13 residues. Germline CDR1 and CDR2: SGDLS and YYNGEE. Trimming removed 3 bases from V and 4 bases from J; junction bases left unmatched: 1. CDR3 nucleotide sequence: TGTGCCAGCAGCGGGACAGGGGGGTACGAGCAGTACTTC. Amino acid sequence: CASSGTGGYEQYF.

CDR3 DNA: TGCGCCAGCAGCCAAGATGGCCTTTTGGTCTACAATGAGCAGTTCTTC. Encoded protein: CASSQDGLLVYNEQFF. This chain links TRBV4-1 with TRBJ2-1; no reliable D call. The CDR3 runs 16 residues. Germline V gives CDR1 MGHRA, CDR2 YSYEKL. The germline V and J ends were trimmed by 0 bases and 3 bases, with 12 bases remaining between them.

The genes are TRBV5-4 and TRBJ2-3, with TRBD2 as a possible D gene (5 bases). CDR1 is SGHNT, CDR2 YYREEE, per germline (reference sequence). Trimming pared 5 bases from V and 2 bases from J, leaving 12 bases between. The CDR3 is 14 residues long. CDR3 sequence: CASSSWTFTDTQYF. The CDR3 coding sequence is TGTGCCAGCAGTTCATGGACTTTCACAGATACGCAGTATTTT.

This clone was found once. The rearrangement joins TRBV15 to TRBJ1-3; 10 bases fit TRBD1. V was pared by 0 bases and J by 9 bases, with 2 bases of the junction left unmatched. Germline V gene sequence: CDR1 LNHNV, CDR2 YYDKDF (reference sequence). This CDR3 has 14 residues. The CDR3 region has the DNA TGTGCCACCAGCAGAGATTGGGACAGGGGCACCATATATTTT. Translation gives CATSRDWDRGTIYF.

This chain uses TRBV27 with TRBJ1-5; TRBD1 matches 7 bases. The CDR3 is made up of 15 amino acids. Germline CDR1 reads MNHEY; CDR2 reads SMNVEV (reference sequence). V was clipped by 11 bases and J by 0 bases; unmatched bases: 10. DNA for the CDR3: TGTGCCGGAGACCGGACAGGCAATAGCAATCAGCCCCAGCATTTT. Translating it yields CAGDRTGNSNQPQHF.

The gene calls are TRBV19 and TRBJ2-5; D is ambiguous. Germline CDR1 reads LNHDA; CDR2 reads SQIVND (reference sequence). This CDR3 is built from 14 residues. The ends were cut back, 3 bases at V and 5 bases at J, with 13 bases in the middle. CDR3 sequence reads: CASSMKGRMETQYF. The CDR3 DNA follows: TGTGCCAGTAGTATGAAAGGCAGGATGGAGACCCAGTACTTC.

This clone was detected only a few times. V gene TRBV2 combines with J gene TRBJ1-1; D not certain. CDR3 size: 14 residues. V gave up 5 bases and J gave up 5 bases, with 15 bases separating them. Germline V gives CDR1 SNHLY, CDR2 FYNNEI. The CDR3 here is CASSPHSLRTEAFF. CDR3 DNA sequence: TGTGCCAGCAGTCCACACTCGCTGAGGACTGAAGCTTTCTTT.

J is TRBJ1-2 and V is TRBV5-1; a weak D match, TRBD1 (5 bases). This CDR3 contains 14 residues. The germline V and J ends were trimmed by 0 bases and 3 bases, with 9 bases remaining between them. The germline CDR1 and CDR2 sequences are SGHRS and YFSETQ. CDR3 sequence reads: CASSLGGADYGYTF. CDR3 bases: TGCGCCAGCAGCTTGGGGGGCGCCGACTATGGCTACACCTTC.

This chain uses TRBV5-6 with TRBJ2-1; 7 nucleotides agree with TRBD1. The germline V gene has CDR1 SGHDT and CDR2 YYEEEE. The V and J ends lost 0 bases and 9 bases, in that order; junction bases with no gene match: 12. The CDR3 is 16 amino acids. The chain's CDR3 is CASSLVPRRGWGEQFF. CDR3 nucleotides: TGTGCCAGCAGCTTGGTCCCACGCAGGGGGTGGGGTGAGCAGTTCTTC. The entire variable domain, with the rest obtained from reference TRBV5-6 and TRBJ2-1, is as follows: DAGVTQSPTHLIKTRGQQVTLRCSPKSGHDTVSWYQQALGQGPQFIFQYYEEEERQRGNFPDRFSGHQFPNYSSELNVNALLLGDSALYLCASSLVPRRGWGEQFFGPGTRLTVL.

The chain has TRBV7-9 and TRBJ2-5; D is possibly TRBD2 (7 bases). CDR3 length equals 13 residues. Per germline, CDR1 SEHNR and CDR2 FQNEAQ (reference sequence). The ends were cut back, 7 bases at V and 5 bases at J, with 14 bases in the middle. The CDR3 DNA reads as TGTGCCAGCACCCTAGGGGGGGTGGAGACCCAGTACTTC. This sequence encodes CASTLGGVETQYF. The full variable domain, rest sourced from reference TRBV7-9 and TRBJ2-5, is DTGVSQNPRHKITKRGQNVTFRCDPISEHNRLYWYRQTLGQGPEFLTYFQNEAQLEKSRLLSDRFSAERPKGSFSTLEIQRTEQGDSAMYLCASTLGGVETQYFGPGTRLLVL.

The sample holds one count of this clone. The gene calls are TRBV18 and TRBJ2-1; 8 bases are shared with TRBD2. This CDR3 contains 14 residues. Germline lookup yields CDR1 KGHSH and CDR2 LQKENI. V gave up 0 bases and J gave up 7 bases; unmatched junction bases: 2. The CDR3 DNA reads as TGTGCCAGCTCACCACCGGGGACTAGGAATGAGCAGTTCTTC. Translated: CASSPPGTRNEQFF.

The chain recombines TRBV18 with TRBJ2-7; maybe TRBD1 (5 bases). V lost 2 bases and J 0 bases, leaving 8 bases between the germline ends. The CDR3 consists of 14 residues. Germline V CDR1 and CDR2: KGHSH, LQKENI. The chain's CDR3 is CASSPGADSYEQYF. CDR3 sequence (DNA): TGTGCCAGCTCACCAGGGGCAGACTCCTACGAGCAGTACTTC.

J is TRBJ2-5 and V is TRBV7-9, with D maybe TRBD2 (6 bases). The J call may not be correct, given that the DNA end is closer to TRBJ2-7. CDR3 size: 15 residues. The germline V gene encodes CDR1 SEHNR and CDR2 FQNEAQ (reference sequence). CDR3 bases: TGTGCCAGCAGTCCCGTTTCGGGAGTCGACTACGAGCAGTACTTC. The encoded protein is CASSPVSGVDYEQYF.

The CDR3 nucleotides are TGTGCCAGCAGTTATTCGGGACAGGGAAATCAGCCCCAGCATTTT. Protein product: CASSYSGQGNQPQHF. V usage is TRBV6-6 and J usage is TRBJ1-5; 9 nucleotides agree with TRBD1. CDR3 length equals 15 residues. Per the germline V gene, CDR1 is MNHNY and CDR2 is SVGAGI (reference sequence). Trimming at V came to 3 bases and at J to 4 bases, leaving 4 bases not matched to a gene.

The chain links TRBV5-1 to TRBJ1-1; D may be TRBD1 (5 bases). The germline V and J ends were trimmed by 0 bases and 7 bases, with 13 bases remaining between them. CDR3 length: 14 amino acids. Germline V gene sequence: CDR1 SGHRS, CDR2 YFSETQ. CDR3 sequence reads: CASSLDARGGEAFF. The CDR3 DNA reads TGCGCCAGCAGCTTGGATGCCCGGGGGGGTGAAGCTTTCTTT.

The chain links TRBV7-9 to TRBJ1-2; D possibly corresponds to TRBD1 (6 bases). Deletions cut 5 bases from V and 4 bases from J, with 14 bases between. The V gene's germline CDR1 is SEHNR and CDR2 FQNEAQ (reference sequence). The CDR3 contains 14 residues. The CDR3 here is CASSVNREIYGYTF. CDR3 in DNA: TGTGCCAGCAGCGTCAACAGGGAAATCTATGGCTACACCTTC.

The V call is TRBV4-2, the J call TRBJ2-1; TRBD2 matches 13 bases. V was pared by 6 bases and J by 4 bases, with 0 bases of the junction left unmatched. CDR1 is LGHNA and CDR2 is YNFKEQ in the germline V gene. The CDR3 consists of 14 residues. The CDR3 loop is CASRGLAGYNEQFF. The CDR3 bases are TGTGCCAGCAGGGGACTAGCGGGGTACAATGAGCAGTTCTTC.